These T cell receptor beta chains were read from a single sample in a study of read filtering for tumor transcriptome and immune sequencing. TCRdb redid the calling of the reads with MiXCR, one entry per CDR3 protein. The table records 50,000 to 65,000 distinct CDR3 sequences, around a fifth of them present only once. The sample consisted of a population of CD138-negative cells sorted from bone marrow. Source of these receptors: a donor at least 40 years old with multiple myeloma. Each CDR3 is given with its conserved first and last residue. D genes are given only for firm matches. Part of the rows lack a size; the others show once, few, many or a class for expanded clones.

cdr3_aa	cdr3_nt	cdr3_length	j_call	d_call	clone_size	v_call
CASSLSSSPRGQFF	TGTGCCAGCAGTTTATCGTCTAGCCCGAGAGGGCAGTTCTTC	14	TRBJ2-1	-	-	TRBV28
CASSLKIGAGGWNEQFF	TGTGCCAGCAGCTTGAAGATAGGAGCGGGGGGTTGGAATGAGCAGTTCTTC	17	TRBJ2-1	TRBD2	many	TRBV7-3
CASSPNLGTSGRHNEQFF	TGTGCCAGCAGCCCTAACCTCGGGACTAGCGGGAGACACAATGAGCAGTTCTTC	18	TRBJ2-1	TRBD2	many	TRBV4-2
CASSSRGSTEAFF	TGCGCCAGCAGCTCACGGGGGTCTACTGAAGCTTTCTTT	13	TRBJ1-1	-	many	TRBV4-1
CASVTSLTEAFF	TGTGCCAGCGTGACTAGTTTGACTGAAGCTTTCTTT	12	TRBJ1-1	-	few	TRBV6-1
CSVGTISYNEQFF	TGCAGCGTGGGGACTATCTCCTACAATGAGCAGTTCTTC	13	TRBJ2-1	TRBD2	many	TRBV29-1
CASSATSASYNEQFF	TGTGCCAGCAGCGCAACTAGCGCTTCCTACAATGAGCAGTTCTTC	15	TRBJ2-1	TRBD2	many	TRBV11-2
CASSLLLAGGYEQYF	TGTGCCAGCAGTCTCTTACTAGCGGGAGGTTACGAGCAGTACTTC	15	TRBJ2-7	TRBD2	-	TRBV28
CASSQDMGQGADEQFF	TGTGCCAGCAGCCAAGATATGGGACAGGGGGCCGATGAGCAGTTCTTC	16	TRBJ2-1	TRBD1	-	TRBV3-1
CSVRGGRYEQYF	TGCAGCGTCCGAGGGGGCCGATACGAGCAGTACTTC	12	TRBJ2-7	TRBD1	many	TRBV29-1
CASSTLTDVNTEAFF	TGTGCCAGCTCAACCCTGACAGATGTGAACACTGAAGCTTTCTTT	15	TRBJ1-1	-	many	TRBV18
CASSKDGYHPLYNEQFF	TGTGCCAGCAGCAAAGACGGCTATCACCCCCTCTACAATGAGCAGTTCTTC	17	TRBJ2-1	-	medium-sized	TRBV21-1
CASSGRLAGGRYNEQFF	TGTGCCAGCAGCGGCCGACTAGCGGGGGGGCGGTACAATGAGCAGTTCTTC	17	TRBJ2-1	TRBD2	many	TRBV7-2
CASSRGGATGGQGLTEAFF	TGCGCCAGCAGCCGGGGGGGGGCGACAGGGGGCCAGGGTCTCACTGAAGCTTTCTTT	19	TRBJ1-1	TRBD1	many	TRBV4-1
CASSPSQQSTNEKLFF	TGTGCCAGCTCACCATCTCAACAGTCGACTAATGAAAAACTGTTTTTT	16	TRBJ1-4	-	many	TRBV18
CASSLAIGPGNTIYF	TGCGCCAGCAGCTTGGCCATAGGGCCTGGAAACACCATATATTTT	15	TRBJ1-3	-	-	TRBV5-1
CASLRVTGELFF	TGTGCCAGTCTGAGGGTCACCGGGGAGCTGTTTTTT	12	TRBJ2-2	-	many	TRBV19
CSATKTSGNYYEQYF	TGCAGTGCTACAAAGACTAGCGGAAACTACTACGAGCAGTACTTC	15	TRBJ2-7	TRBD2	many	TRBV20-1